The 6 T cell receptor beta chains below come from one sample, sequenced in a study of ipilimumab plus nivolumab after autologous stem cell transplantation (dated by TCRdb to the early 2020s). Libraries were made using the immunoSEQ multiplex PCR assay. Drawn from immuneACCESS, this table holds only the in-frame rearrangements with V and J called that TCRdb kept. Clones are partly lost; checked studies trace under half to an unresolved V gene and leave the rest unexplained. The sample table shows approximately 80,000 clones, and 83% are seen once. The top ten hold approximately 2.2% of the sample. Sequencing was performed on PBMCs, taken in a trial of ipilimumab plus nivolumab as post-transplant consolidation. The receptors here all came from a male donor with diffuse large B-cell lymphoma.

The rearrangement uses TRBV10-3 and TRBJ1-2; 7 positions match TRBD1. This CDR3 has 12 residues. With 4 bases clipped from V and 6 bases from J, the junction kept 2 bases outside the gene matches. CDR1 is ENHRY and CDR2 is SYGVKD in the germline V gene. In DNA, the CDR3 is TGTGCCATCAGTGGGGACAGACATGGCTACACCTTC. Its protein is CAISGDRHGYTF.

The gene calls are TRBV11-2 and TRBJ1-6; 10 bases fit TRBD1. The CDR3 extends over 15 amino acids. The germline CDR1 and CDR2 sequences are SGHAT and FQNNGV. Losses at the gene ends were 5 bases for V and 8 bases for J; bases not matched to a gene: 6. The CDR3 region has the DNA TGTGCCAGCAGCCGCTGGACAGGGGGTTATTCACCCCTCCACTTT. This translates into CASSRWTGGYSPLHF. Supplemented by reference TRBV11-2 and TRBJ1-6, the full variable domain reads EAGVAQSPRYKIIEKRQSVAFWCNPISGHATLYWYQQILGQGPKLLIQFQNNGVVDDSQLPKDRFSAERLKGVDSTLKIQPAKLEDSAVYLCASSRWTGGYSPLHFGNGTRLTVT.

The count of this clone is one. The rearrangement joins TRBV18 to TRBJ2-6; no definite D call. CDR3 length: 15 residues. V dropped 1 base and J dropped 4 bases, with 8 bases sitting between them. Germline V CDR1 and CDR2: KGHSH, LQKENI. CDR3 sequence: CASSPQRTGANVLTF. CDR3 nucleotides: TGTGCCAGCTCACCACAGAGAACCGGGGCCAACGTCCTGACTTTC.

There are a few counts of this clone. J is TRBJ2-3 and V is TRBV7-9; 12 bases are shared with TRBD2. From germline, CDR1 is SEHNR and CDR2 FQNEAQ (reference sequence). The CDR3 length is 15 residues. The V segment lost 5 bases and the J segment 5 bases; nucleotides outside the gene matches: 5. The CDR3 bases are TGTGCCAGCAGCCGACTAGCGGGGGCCGTAGATACGCAGTATTTT. Protein product: CASSRLAGAVDTQYF.

The CDR3 DNA reads TGTGCCAGTACTAACAGGAACTCTGGGGCCAACGTCCTGACTTTC. It translates to CASTNRNSGANVLTF. The V gene is TRBV19, the J gene TRBJ2-6, with a possible D match to TRBD1 (5 bases). The germline CDR1 and CDR2 sequences are LNHDA and SQIVND (reference sequence). The CDR3 is 15 amino acids. The V end was cut by 7 bases, the J end by 0 bases, with 10 bases between.

The J gene is TRBJ2-1, the V gene TRBV6-6; the match to TRBD2 covers 14 bases. The CDR3 has 16 residues. Per the germline V gene, CDR1 is MNHNY and CDR2 is SVGAGI (reference sequence). J gave up 10 bases and V 0 bases, and 5 bases lay outside the gene matches. The CDR3 bases are TGTGCCAGCAGTTACTCGGGGACTAGCGGGGGAGTGGAGCAGTTCTTC. It yields the protein CASSYSGTSGGVEQFF.